This T cell receptor (beta chain) was observed in a study of blood T cell repertoires in COVID-19 (dated by TCRdb to about 2020). Background for the entire study: Samples covering the acute and convalescent phases of COVID-19 were provided by collaborators in the United States, Italy and Spain. The material from the prospective study consisted of cDNA or gDNA derived from T cells, B-cell-depleted T cells, or PBMCs. Subjects who had been exposed to COVID-19, were actively infected with it, or had recovered from it provided the deeply sampled blood TCRbeta repertoires that made up the dataset. The repertoires were released in a freely available public database meant as a resource for research on the immune response to SARS-CoV-2. Samples were obtained from the ongoing ImmuneRACE study (first 160 participants) and from roughly 1,300 subjects provided by 6 global collaborators. Nearly every sample came with metadata listing a de-identified subject ID, COVID-19 status, age in years and sex. Where HLA class I and class II types were available, the types were taken from metadata supplied by the sample provider, not from assay-based typing.

TCRbeta CDR3 regions were amplified from genomic DNA using the immunoSEQ Assay, a bias-controlled multiplex PCR. As for the authors' bioinformatics: The number of nucleated cells in each sample was estimated from the amplification of reference gene primers within the assay. To quantify the absolute abundance of each unique TCRbeta CDR3 rearrangement, sequence reads were collapsed and filtered. For each sample, productive Simpson clonality was calculated by taking the square root of Simpson's diversity index across productive rearrangements. TCRdb provides this immuneACCESS table in a form limited to in-frame rearrangements. Some clones are lacking; in checked studies, under half of them reflect an unresolved V gene, and why the rest are absent is not known. V, J and clone size are taken as reported in that table, and D and trimming were inferred from the DNA itself. The sample includes around 110,000 clones, with around 90% observed a single time. The ten largest clones represent 4.9% of the sample.

The CDR3 sequence holds 15 residues, the cysteine and phenylalanine included. This entry keeps only the CDR3 DNA: 45 bases, framed from base 1. Trimming at the junction amounts to 2 bases on V and 3 bases on J, and the germline ends lie 14 bases apart. CDR1 and CDR2 are drawn from the germline V gene: MDHEN, SYDVKM. Overall study results and their limits: Clinical and demographic metadata were provided uncurated, with the amount varying by source and participant.

Notes on this clone: Its target antigen remains unknown. One base away there is no much larger clone; base qualities are not given.

Each collaborating institution followed its own protocols to collect whole blood in K2EDTA tubes. For TCRbeta analysis, collaborators shipped samples in one of three forms: frozen whole blood, isolated PBMCs, or DNA extracted from either of those sample types. Sequencing was performed on peripheral blood. The sequence derives from a man aged 40-50 years with active or convalescent COVID-19. The sequence is built from TRBV28 and TRBJ2-7; 6 matching bases give a weak D call of TRBD1. CDR3 loop: CASSLPRGVNYEQYF. The sequenced DNA is TGTGCCAGCAGTTTACCCAGGGGCGTCAACTACGAGCAGTACTTC.